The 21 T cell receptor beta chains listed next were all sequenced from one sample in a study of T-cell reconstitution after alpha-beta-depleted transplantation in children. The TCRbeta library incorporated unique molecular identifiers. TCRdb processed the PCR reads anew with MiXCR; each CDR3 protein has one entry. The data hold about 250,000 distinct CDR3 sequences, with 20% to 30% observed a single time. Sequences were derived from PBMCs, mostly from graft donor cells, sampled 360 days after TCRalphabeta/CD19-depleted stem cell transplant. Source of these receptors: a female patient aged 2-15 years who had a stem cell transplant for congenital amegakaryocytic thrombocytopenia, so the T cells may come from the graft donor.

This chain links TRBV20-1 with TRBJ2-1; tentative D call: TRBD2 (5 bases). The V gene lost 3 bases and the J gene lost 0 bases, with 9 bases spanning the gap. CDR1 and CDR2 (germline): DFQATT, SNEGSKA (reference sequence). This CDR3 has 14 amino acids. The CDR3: CSASGKSSYNEQFF. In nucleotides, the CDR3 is TGCAGTGCTAGCGGGAAGAGCTCCTACAATGAGCAGTTCTTC.

In DNA form, the CDR3 reads TGCAGCGCGAGTGGACAGGGGGCCTACGAGCAGTACTTC. The encoded protein is CSASGQGAYEQYF. V usage is TRBV29-1 and J usage is TRBJ2-7; 10 positions agree with TRBD1. CDR1 SQVTM and CDR2 ANQGSEA come from the germline V gene. The length of the CDR3 is 13 residues. With 7 bases clipped from V and 2 bases from J, the junction kept 5 bases outside the gene matches.

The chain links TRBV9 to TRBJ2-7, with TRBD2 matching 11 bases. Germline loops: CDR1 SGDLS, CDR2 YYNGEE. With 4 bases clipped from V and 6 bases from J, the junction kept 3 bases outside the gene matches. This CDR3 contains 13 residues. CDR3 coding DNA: TGTGCCAGCAGCCCCGGGACTAGCGGCGAGCAGTACTTC. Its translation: CASSPGTSGEQYF. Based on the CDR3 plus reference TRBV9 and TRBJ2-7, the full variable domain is DSGVTQTPKHLITATGQRVTLRCSPRSGDLSVYWYQQSLDQGLQFLIQYYNGEERAKGNILERFSAQQFPDLHSELNLSSLELGDSALYFCASSPGTSGEQYFGPGTRLTVT.

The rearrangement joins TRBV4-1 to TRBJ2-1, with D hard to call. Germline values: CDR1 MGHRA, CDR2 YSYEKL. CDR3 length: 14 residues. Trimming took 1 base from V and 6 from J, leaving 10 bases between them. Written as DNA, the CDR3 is TGCGCCAGCAGCCAAGTCTCTGGGCCCAATGAGCAGTTCTTC. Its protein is CASSQVSGPNEQFF.

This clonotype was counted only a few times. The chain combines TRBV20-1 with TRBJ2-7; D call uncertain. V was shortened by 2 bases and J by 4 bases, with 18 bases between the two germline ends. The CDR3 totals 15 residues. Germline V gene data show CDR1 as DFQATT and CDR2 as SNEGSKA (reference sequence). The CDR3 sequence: CSARSARAPVYEQYF. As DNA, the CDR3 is TGCAGTGCTAGATCCGCCCGTGCCCCTGTATACGAGCAGTACTTC.

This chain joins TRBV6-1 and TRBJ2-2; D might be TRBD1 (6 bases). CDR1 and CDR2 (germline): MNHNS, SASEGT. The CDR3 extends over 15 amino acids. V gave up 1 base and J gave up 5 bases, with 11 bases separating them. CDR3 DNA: TGTGCCAGCAGTGAAGGCGCCAGGGGTACCGGGGAGCTGTTTTTT. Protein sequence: CASSEGARGTGELFF.

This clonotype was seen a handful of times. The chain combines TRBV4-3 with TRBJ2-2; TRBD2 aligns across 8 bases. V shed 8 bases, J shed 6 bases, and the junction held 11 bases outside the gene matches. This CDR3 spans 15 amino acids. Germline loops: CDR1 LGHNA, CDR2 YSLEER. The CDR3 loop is CASREGLTGPGELFF. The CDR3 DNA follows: TGCGCCAGCCGGGAGGGGCTGACCGGACCCGGGGAGCTGTTTTTT.

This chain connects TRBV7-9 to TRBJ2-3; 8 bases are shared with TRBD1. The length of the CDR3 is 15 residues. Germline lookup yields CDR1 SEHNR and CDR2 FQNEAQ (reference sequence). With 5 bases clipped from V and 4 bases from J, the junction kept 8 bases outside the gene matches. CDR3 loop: CASSRGQGVADTQYF. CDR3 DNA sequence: TGTGCCAGCAGCCGCGGACAGGGAGTGGCAGATACGCAGTATTTT. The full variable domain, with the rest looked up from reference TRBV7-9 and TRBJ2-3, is DTGVSQNPRHKITKRGQNVTFRCDPISEHNRLYWYRQTLGQGPEFLTYFQNEAQLEKSRLLSDRFSAERPKGSFSTLEIQRTEQGDSAMYLCASSRGQGVADTQYFGPGTRLTVL.

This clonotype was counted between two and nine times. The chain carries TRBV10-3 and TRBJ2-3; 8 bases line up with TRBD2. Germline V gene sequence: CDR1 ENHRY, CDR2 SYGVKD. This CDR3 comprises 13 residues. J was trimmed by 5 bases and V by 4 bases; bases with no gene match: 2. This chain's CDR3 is CAISVAGRDTQYF. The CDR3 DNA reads TGTGCCATCAGTGTAGCGGGGAGAGATACGCAGTATTTT.

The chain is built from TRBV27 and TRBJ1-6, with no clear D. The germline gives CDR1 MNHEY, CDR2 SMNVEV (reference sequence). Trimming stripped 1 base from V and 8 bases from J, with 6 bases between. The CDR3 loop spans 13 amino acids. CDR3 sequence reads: CASSLLVDSPLHF. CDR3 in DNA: TGTGCCAGCAGTTTATTGGTGGATTCACCCCTCCACTTT.

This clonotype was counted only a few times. In DNA, the CDR3 is TGTGCCAGCAGCCTAGACGGGGGAAGCTCCTACAATGAGCAGTTCTTC. Encoded protein: CASSLDGGSSYNEQFF. The chain employs TRBV7-8 and TRBJ2-1, with D maybe TRBD2 (6 bases). CDR1 SGHVS and CDR2 FQNEAQ come from the germline V gene. The CDR3 loop spans 16 amino acids. V was cut by 5 bases and J by 0 bases, with 14 bases left in between.

In DNA form, the CDR3 reads TGCAGCGTTGCTCGGGGGCGAGAGACCCAGTACTTC. Translating it yields CSVARGRETQYF. The rearrangement uses TRBV29-1 and TRBJ2-5; either TRBD1 or TRBD2 may supply D (6 bases each). CDR1 and CDR2 (germline): SQVTM, ANQGSEA. The CDR3 covers 12 residues. Trimming left V 4 bases short and J 4 bases short, with 10 bases between.

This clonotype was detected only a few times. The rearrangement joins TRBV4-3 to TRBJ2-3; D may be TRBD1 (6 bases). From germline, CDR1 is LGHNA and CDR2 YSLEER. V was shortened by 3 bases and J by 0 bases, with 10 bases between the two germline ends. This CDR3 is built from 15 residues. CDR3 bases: TGCGCCAGCAGCCACCAGACAGGAAGCACAGATACGCAGTATTTT. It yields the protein CASSHQTGSTDTQYF.

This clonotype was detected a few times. The CDR3 DNA reads TGTGCCAGCAGCTTAGCTCCGTGGTCGGTCACAGATACGCAGTATTTT. The encoded protein is CASSLAPWSVTDTQYF. The chain combines TRBV7-9 with TRBJ2-3; D gene ambiguous. V was trimmed by 0 bases and J by 2 bases, leaving 12 bases between them. CDR1 is SEHNR and CDR2 is FQNEAQ in the germline V gene (reference sequence). This CDR3 comprises 16 residues.

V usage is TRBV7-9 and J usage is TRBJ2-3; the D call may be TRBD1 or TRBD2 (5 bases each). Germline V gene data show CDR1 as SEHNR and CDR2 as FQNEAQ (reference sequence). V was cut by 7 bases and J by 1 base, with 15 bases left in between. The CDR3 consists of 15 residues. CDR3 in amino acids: CASKPGTRGTDTQYF. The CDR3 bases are TGTGCCAGCAAACCCGGGACGAGGGGCACAGATACGCAGTATTTT.

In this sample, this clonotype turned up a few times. CDR3 region: CASSLVLRNTGELFF. In nucleotides, the CDR3 is TGTGCCAGCAGTTTAGTTCTGAGAAACACCGGGGAGCTGTTTTTT. The V and J genes are TRBV12-3 or TRBV12-4 and TRBJ2-2; D is unresolved. Trimming took off 1 base at V and 2 bases at J, with 8 bases between the two ends. This CDR3 spans 15 amino acids.

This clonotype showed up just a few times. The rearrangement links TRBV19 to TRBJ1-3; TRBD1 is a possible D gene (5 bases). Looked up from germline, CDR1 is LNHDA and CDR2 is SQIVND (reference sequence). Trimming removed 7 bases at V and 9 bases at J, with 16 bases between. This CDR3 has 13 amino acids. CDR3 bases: TGTGCCAGTAAGGAGACAGACGCCGGCACCATATATTTT. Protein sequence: CASKETDAGTIYF.

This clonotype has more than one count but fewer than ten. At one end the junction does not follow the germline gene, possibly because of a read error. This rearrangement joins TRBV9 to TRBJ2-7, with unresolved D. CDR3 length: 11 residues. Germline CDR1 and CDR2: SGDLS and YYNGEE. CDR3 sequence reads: CASSVGYRQVF. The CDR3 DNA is TGTGCCAGCAGCGTAGGTTACCGGCAGGTCTTC.

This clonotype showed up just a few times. This chain's CDR3 is CATSKAPNIQYF. The DNA for the CDR3 is TGTGCCACCAGTAAGGCTCCGAACATTCAGTACTTC. This rearrangement joins TRBV15 to TRBJ2-4; unclear D gene. Trimming pared 6 bases from V and 7 bases from J, leaving 10 bases between. This CDR3 region has 12 residues. Germline CDR1 and CDR2: LNHNV and YYDKDF (reference sequence).

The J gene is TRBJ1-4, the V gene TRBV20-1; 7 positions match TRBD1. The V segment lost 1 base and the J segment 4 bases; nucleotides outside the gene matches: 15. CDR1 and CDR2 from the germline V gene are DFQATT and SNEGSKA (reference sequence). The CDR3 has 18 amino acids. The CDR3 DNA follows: TGCAGTGCTAGAGTCAAGGACAGGTCACATTACTATAATGAAAAACTGTTTTTT. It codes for CSARVKDRSHYYNEKLFF.

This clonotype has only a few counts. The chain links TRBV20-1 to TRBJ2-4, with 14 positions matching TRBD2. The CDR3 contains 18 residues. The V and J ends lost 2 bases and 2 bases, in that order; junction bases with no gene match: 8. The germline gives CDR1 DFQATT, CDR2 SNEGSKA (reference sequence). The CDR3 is CSARRWTSGGLTKNIQYF. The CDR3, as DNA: TGCAGTGCTAGACGATGGACTAGCGGGGGGTTGACCAAAAACATTCAGTACTTC.